The clone carrying this T cell receptor beta chain showed up many times. One entry per CDR3 protein, called by TCRdb with MiXCR from the 5' RACE reads. The sample has about 240,000 distinct CDR3 sequences, around 7% seen once. These data belong to a study of T cells after yellow fever vaccination. Trimming took off 3 bases at V and 11 bases at J, with 17 bases between the two ends. Per the germline V gene, CDR1 is SGHTA and CDR2 is FQGNSA. The CDR3 is made up of 13 amino acids. The sequence derives from a man aged 25-45 years who received the YFV17D yellow fever vaccine. The sequencing used CD4+ T cells sorted from PBMCs, collected 15 days after the yellow fever booster vaccination. The V and J genes are TRBV7-2 and TRBJ2-7; D remains ambiguous. CDR3: CASSFGFEPREYF. In DNA form, the CDR3 reads TGTGCCAGCAGCTTTGGCTTCGAGCCCCGGGAGTACTTC.